This TCR beta chain was captured in a study of somatic mutations in cytotoxic T cells in rheumatoid arthritis. Profiled with immunoSEQ multiplex PCR; TCRdb holds only in-frame clones, not every one. The table includes 15,000 to 20,000 clones, approximately 82% detected once. Germline V lookup: CDR1 SGHNT, CDR2 YENEEA. With 5 bases removed from V and 5 bases from J, the gap between germline ends came to 10 bases. The CDR3 contains 13 residues. This clonotype was sampled from a woman between 45 and 60 years old with rheumatoid arthritis. The sequenced material came from CD8+ T cells sorted from blood. The chain uses TRBV11-3 and TRBJ2-1; D remains ambiguous. The DNA of the CDR3 is TGTGCCAGCAGCCCCCCGTCGGACAATGAGCAGTTCTTC. It encodes CASSPPSDNEQFF.